Below are 31 T cell receptor beta chains sequenced from a single sample in a study of blood T cells in healthy people across ages. A second PCR of roughly 7 to 11 cycles used a sample-barcoded 5' primer and a J-beta primer mix. TCRdb ran MiXCR on the 5' RACE reads and lists one entry per CDR3 protein. The repertoire has around 690,000 distinct CDR3 sequences, roughly three fifths of them found once; the top ten carry approximately 40%. Sequencing used blood. Receptors originate from a man between 60 and 75 years old in good health.

This clonotype was seen only a few times. This chain uses TRBV20-1 with TRBJ2-5, with 7 positions matching TRBD1. The CDR3 is 13 amino acids. In germline, CDR1 is DFQATT, CDR2 SNEGSKA (reference sequence). With V trimmed by 0 bases and J by 5 bases, 3 bases remained unmatched. CDR3 loop: CSARDTGVETQYF. The CDR3 region has the DNA TGCAGTGCTAGAGACACAGGGGTCGAGACCCAGTACTTC.

The rearrangement uses TRBV5-5 and TRBJ2-5; 12 bases map to TRBD2. Per germline, CDR1 SGHKS and CDR2 YYEKEE (reference sequence). Trimming at V came to 0 bases and at J to 9 bases, leaving 3 bases not matched to a gene. The CDR3 is 14 amino acids. The CDR3 nucleotides are TGTGCCAGCAGCTTGGGGCTAGCGGGGGGGGCCCAGTACTTC. Amino acids: CASSLGLAGGAQYF.

The chain carries TRBV2 and TRBJ2-3; 14 nucleotides match TRBD2. V lost 6 bases and J lost 6; bases outside the gene matches: 2. The CDR3 is 14 amino acids. Germline CDR1 SNHLY, CDR2 FYNNEI. CDR3 residues: CASRGTSGGDTQYF. CDR3 coding DNA: TGTGCCAGCAGGGGGACTAGCGGGGGTGATACGCAGTATTTT.

The genes are TRBV11-2 and TRBJ2-5, with a tentative D call TRBD1 (6 bases). The CDR3 totals 16 residues. From germline, CDR1 is SGHAT and CDR2 FQNNGV. The V gene lost 4 bases and the J gene lost 2 bases, with 17 bases spanning the gap. The CDR3 loop is CASSSRPGHLQETQYF. CDR3 sequence (DNA): TGTGCCAGCAGCTCTCGTCCGGGACACTTACAAGAGACCCAGTACTTC.

This clonotype was observed a few times. This sequence joins TRBV2 and TRBJ1-5; D not resolved. The CDR3 length is 13 residues. Between the trimmed V and J ends, which lost 2 bases and 3 bases, there was a span of 5 bases. Per the germline V gene, CDR1 is SNHLY and CDR2 is FYNNEI. The CDR3 spells CASSEQVNQPQHF. In DNA form, the CDR3 reads TGTGCCAGCAGTGAACAGGTCAATCAGCCCCAGCATTTT.

This clonotype has a handful of counts. The CDR3 loop reads CASSVGGATNEKLFF. DNA for the CDR3: TGTGCCAGCAGCGTTGGGGGCGCGACTAATGAAAAACTGTTTTTT. The chain recombines TRBV9 with TRBJ1-4; possible D gene TRBD1, 6 bases. V was pared by 2 bases and J by 2 bases, with 10 bases between. CDR3 length: 15 amino acids. CDR1 SGDLS and CDR2 YYNGEE come from the germline V gene.

This clonotype was found many times. This rearrangement joins TRBV10-3 to TRBJ2-5; D remains ambiguous. Trimming shortened V by 1 base and J by 11 bases, and 14 bases separated the two germline ends. The CDR3 extends over 13 amino acids. Germline loops: CDR1 ENHRY, CDR2 SYGVKD. In nucleotides, the CDR3 is TGTGCCATCAGTGAGTGGATATACAATGAGCAGTACTTC. Translating it yields CAISEWIYNEQYF.

CDR3 protein: CASSVQGYGANVLTF. DNA of the CDR3: TGTGCCAGCAGCGTACAGGGGTACGGGGCCAACGTCCTGACTTTC. The chain combines TRBV11-2 with TRBJ2-6; 7 nucleotides line up with TRBD1. The V and J ends lost 5 bases and 4 bases, in that order; junction bases with no gene match: 5. Per germline, CDR1 SGHAT and CDR2 FQNNGV. This CDR3 has 15 amino acids.

The chain joins TRBV12-5 to TRBJ2-5; possible D gene TRBD2, 5 bases. With 3 bases removed from V and 2 bases from J, the gap between germline ends came to 13 bases. The CDR3 loop spans 15 amino acids. Germline CDR1 reads LGHNT; CDR2 reads FRNRAP. The CDR3 nucleotides are TGTGCTAGTGGTTTAGGGATCCCGGGGCAAGAGACCCAGTACTTC. Protein product: CASGLGIPGQETQYF.

CDR3 bases: TGCAGTGCTAATGGGCGGACAGGGATGGATGAGCAGTTCTTC. This encodes CSANGRTGMDEQFF. The rearrangement links TRBV20-1 to TRBJ2-1; 8 positions match TRBD1. Losses at the gene ends were 4 bases for V and 8 bases for J; bases not matched to a gene: 10. The V gene's germline CDR1 is DFQATT and CDR2 SNEGSKA (reference sequence). CDR3 length equals 14 residues.

This clonotype was recorded a few times. The V call is TRBV5-1, the J call TRBJ2-1; 8 nucleotides agree with TRBD1. The CDR3 runs to 14 residues. From germline, CDR1 is SGHRS and CDR2 YFSETQ. V gave up 5 bases and J gave up 10 bases; unmatched junction bases: 11. The chain's CDR3 is CASRRETGVIEQFF. CDR3 sequence (DNA): TGCGCCAGCAGACGGGAGACAGGGGTAATCGAGCAGTTCTTC. The full variable domain, completed using reference TRBV5-1 and TRBJ2-1, is KAGVTQTPRYLIKTRGQQVTLSCSPISGHRSVSWYQQTPGQGLQFLFEYFSETQRNKGNFPGRFSGRQFSNSRSEMNVSTLELGDSALYLCASRRETGVIEQFFGPGTRLTVL.

The V gene is TRBV29-1, the J gene TRBJ2-1; possibly TRBD1 for D (7 bases). The CDR3 consists of 13 residues. Germline CDR1 SQVTM, CDR2 ANQGSEA. The V end lost 6 bases, the J end lost 9 bases, and 18 bases lay between the germline ends. The chain's CDR3 is CSVRQGGQGEQFF. The CDR3 DNA sequence: TGCAGCGTACGACAGGGAGGTCAGGGTGAGCAGTTCTTC.

This clonotype was counted a single time. The gene calls are TRBV10-2 and TRBJ2-5; TRBD2 might be the D (5 bases). This CDR3 region has 14 residues. The germline V gene has CDR1 WSHSY and CDR2 SAAADI. The ends were cut back, 8 bases at V and 11 bases at J, with 24 bases in the middle. CDR3 coding DNA: TGCGCCAGCTCCCCGACGGGGTCCGCCGGAGAGCAGTACTTC. This translates into CASSPTGSAGEQYF.

This chain connects TRBV6-6 to TRBJ2-5; D is perhaps TRBD2 (6 bases). The DNA end is more similar to TRBJ2-7, so the J call may be wrong. CDR1 is MNHNY and CDR2 is SVGAGI in the germline V gene (reference sequence). This CDR3 has 13 amino acids. This chain's CDR3 is CASSGGNSREQYF. The DNA of the CDR3 is TGTGCCAGTAGTGGGGGGAATTCCCGCGAGCAGTACTTC.

Concerning this clonotype: One junction end does not reproduce the germline sequence, and a read error may be involved. This chain links TRBV6-5 with TRBJ2-3; 10 bases are a match to TRBD2. Germline CDR1 and CDR2: MNHEY and SVGAGI. The CDR3 consists of 18 residues. The CDR3 loop is CVSSLGAGGTIRTDTQYF. The CDR3 DNA follows: TGTGTCAGCAGTTTGGGAGCGGGGGGGACGATACGCACAGATACGCAGTATTTT.

This sequence joins TRBV5-4 and TRBJ1-4; 7 nucleotides align to TRBD1. The CDR3 extends over 18 amino acids. Germline V gene lookup returns CDR1 SGHNT and CDR2 YYREEE (reference sequence). Trimming removed 4 bases from V and 4 bases from J; junction bases left unmatched: 16. In DNA form, the CDR3 reads TGTGCCAGCAGCCTATCCGCGGAGTGGGGGACAGTTAATGAAAAACTGTTTTTT. Protein sequence: CASSLSAEWGTVNEKLFF.

This chain uses TRBV29-1 with TRBJ2-6, with D tentatively TRBD1 (5 bases). This CDR3 is 16 amino acids long. Between the trimmed V and J ends, which lost 4 bases and 0 bases, there was a span of 13 bases. CDR1 SQVTM and CDR2 ANQGSEA come from the germline V gene. The CDR3 region has the DNA TGCAGCGTTGTTGGGGCTCGGTCCTCTGGGGCCAACGTCCTGACTTTC. Its translation: CSVVGARSSGANVLTF.

V gene TRBV15 combines with J gene TRBJ2-1, with D maybe TRBD2 (6 bases). The ends were cut back, 3 bases at V and 6 bases at J, with 15 bases in the middle. The CDR3 is 15 amino acids. Germline V gene lookup returns CDR1 LNHNV and CDR2 YYDKDF (reference sequence). The CDR3 sequence is CATSRPQGGSNEQFF. The CDR3 DNA sequence: TGTGCCACCAGCAGGCCGCAGGGAGGTTCCAATGAGCAGTTCTTC.

A few counts support this clonotype. The chain combines TRBV10-3 with TRBJ1-5, with 7 bases fitting TRBD1. The CDR3 consists of 15 residues. Trimming took 3 bases from V and 4 from J; bases not matched to a gene: 6. The V gene's germline CDR1 is ENHRY and CDR2 SYGVKD. The DNA of the CDR3 is TGTGCCATCAGTGAATTGGCAGGGGGAAATCAGCCCCAGCATTTT. Translated: CAISELAGGNQPQHF.

The CDR3 DNA follows: TGTGCCAGCAGGCCCTCTGCGGGGGGCTCAGGAACCCAGTACTTC. It specifies CASRPSAGGSGTQYF. V and J are TRBV11-2 and TRBJ2-4; 8 bases are shared with TRBD2. Germline V CDR1 and CDR2: SGHAT, FQNNGV. V shed 6 bases and J 13 bases; nucleotides not matched to a gene: 17. CDR3 length: 15 amino acids.

The CDR3, as DNA: TGTGCCGTAAGCATTCGACTGAGCACAGATACGCAGTATTTT. This codes for CAVSIRLSTDTQYF. This sequence joins TRBV10-3 and TRBJ2-3; the D is unclear. The V gene's germline CDR1 is ENHRY and CDR2 SYGVKD. The CDR3 loop spans 14 amino acids. With 11 bases removed from V and 0 bases from J, the gap between germline ends came to 15 bases.

This clonotype appeared a few times. The V call is TRBV3-1, the J call TRBJ2-1; D unclear. The germline gives CDR1 LGHDT, CDR2 YNNKEL (reference sequence). Trimming shortened V by 4 bases and J by 7 bases, and 14 bases separated the two germline ends. The CDR3 totals 14 residues. The CDR3, as DNA: TGTGCCAGCAGCCCTTCTATCCGGGTTAATGAGCAGTTCTTC. Protein product: CASSPSIRVNEQFF.

The chain links TRBV25-1 to TRBJ2-7; no firm D call. Germline CDR1 reads MGHDK; CDR2 reads SYGVNS. The CDR3 consists of 11 residues. The V gene lost 4 bases and the J gene lost 6 bases, with 7 bases spanning the gap. CDR3: CASSAAIEQYF. CDR3 DNA: TGTGCCAGCAGTGCCGCTATCGAGCAGTACTTC.

This clonotype was counted a few times. V gene TRBV7-2 combines with J gene TRBJ2-5, with D perhaps given as TRBD1 or TRBD2 (5 bases each). CDR1 and CDR2 from the germline V gene are SGHTA and FQGNSA. The length of the CDR3 is 15 residues. V lost 4 bases to trimming and J lost 5 bases, with 17 bases between them. The DNA of the CDR3 is TGTGCCAGCAGCTCCCAGGCTGGGGGTAGCGAGACCCAGTACTTC. It codes for CASSSQAGGSETQYF.

This rearrangement joins TRBV10-3 to TRBJ2-1, with 9 bases lining up with TRBD1. The junction had 10 bases not matched to a gene; V was cut back by 6 bases and J by 4 bases. This CDR3 is built from 16 residues. Germline V CDR1 and CDR2: ENHRY, SYGVKD. CDR3 protein: CAIRAGAGQGYNEQFF. CDR3 sequence (DNA): TGTGCCATCAGAGCAGGAGCTGGACAGGGGTACAATGAGCAGTTCTTC.

CDR3: CASSQSAFGTDTQYF. CDR3 nucleotides: TGTGCCAGCAGCCAATCTGCTTTTGGGACAGATACGCAGTATTTT. This chain connects TRBV3-1 to TRBJ2-3, with D unclear. The CDR3 sequence is 15 residues long. Germline V gene lookup returns CDR1 LGHDT and CDR2 YNNKEL (reference sequence). The germline V and J ends were trimmed by 2 bases and 3 bases, with 12 bases remaining between them.

This rearrangement joins TRBV6-1 to TRBJ2-2; no firm D call. This CDR3 has 13 residues. Trimming pared 4 bases from V and 2 bases from J, leaving 5 bases between. Germline V lookup: CDR1 MNHNS, CDR2 SASEGT. The DNA for the CDR3 is TGTGCCAGCAGTGCAGTAAACACCGGGGAGCTGTTTTTT. Amino acid sequence: CASSAVNTGELFF.

V usage is TRBV20-1 and J usage is TRBJ2-5; no clear D. The J call may be wrong; the DNA end is better matched by TRBJ2-7. The length of the CDR3 is 13 residues. Looked up from germline, CDR1 is DFQATT and CDR2 is SNEGSKA (reference sequence). Here the CDR3 DNA reads TGCAGTGCTAGAGGTTACGGAACCTACGAGCAGTACTTC. It is translated as CSARGYGTYEQYF.

The rearrangement links TRBV10-3 to TRBJ2-5, with TRBD1 matching over 9 bases. CDR3 length: 15 amino acids. J gave up 2 bases and V 10 bases, and 11 bases lay outside the gene matches. Germline values: CDR1 ENHRY, CDR2 SYGVKD. The CDR3 nucleotides are TGTGCCACTGGCCGGACAGGGGAATTACAAGAGACCCAGTACTTC. It encodes CATGRTGELQETQYF.

This sequence joins TRBV13 and TRBJ2-1; the D gene is possibly TRBD2 (6 bases). The ends were cut back, 5 bases at V and 15 bases at J, with 26 bases in the middle. Germline V gene sequence: CDR1 PRHDT, CDR2 FYEKMQ (reference sequence). The CDR3 has 15 amino acids. CDR3 DNA sequence: TGTGCCAGCAGCCTCCCGAGGCGGGGATCCAATCCCCGGTTCTTC. Its translation is CASSLPRRGSNPRFF. The full variable domain, its missing parts supplied by reference TRBV13 and TRBJ2-1, is AAGVIQSPRHLIKEKRETATLKCYPIPRHDTVYWYQQGPGQDPQFLISFYEKMQSDKGSIPDRFSAQQFSDYHSELNMSSLELGDSALYFCASSLPRRGSNPRFFGPGTRLTVL.

The rearrangement joins TRBV12-3 or TRBV12-4 to TRBJ2-5; D possibly corresponds to TRBD1 (5 bases). This CDR3 region has 15 residues. Trimming pared 8 bases from V and 1 base from J, leaving 17 bases between. The CDR3 sequence is CASGPLTGSQETQYF. DNA for the CDR3: TGTGCCAGCGGACCTCTTACAGGTTCCCAAGAGACCCAGTACTTC.